These T cell receptor beta chains were read from a single sample in a study of T-cell memory formation after mild COVID-19. TCRdb fed the 5' RACE reads into MiXCR, producing one record per CDR3 protein. In the table there are under 550,000 distinct CDR3 sequences, 15% to 20% of which are singletons. Sequencing input: PBMCs or a T cell subset sorted from them (not recorded which). The receptors originated from an adult woman who had mild COVID-19 (a few samples of this study predate the infection). Cell type and time point are not known. Both conserved end residues are part of each CDR3. The order of the fields is V gene, J gene, CDR3 protein.

TRBV20-1	TRBJ2-1	CSARPRNREYNEQFF
TRBV6-2/TRBV6-3	TRBJ2-5	CASRTNGQETQYF
TRBV7-3	TRBJ2-3	CASSLGLADEDTQYF
TRBV9	TRBJ2-5	CASSAGGTETQYF
TRBV7-2	TRBJ2-7	CASSIRDFDEQYF
TRBV11-2	TRBJ2-1	CASSAGQRPYNEQFF
TRBV28	TRBJ2-7	CASSFPRTREQYF
TRBV29-1	TRBJ2-7	CSVEVIQGPSNEQYF
TRBV7-9	TRBJ2-7	CASSSFGLSYEQYF
TRBV12-3/TRBV12-4	TRBJ1-2	CASSSSTDRGPRNYGYTF
TRBV7-8	TRBJ2-7	CASSPIFDSAAYEQYF
TRBV7-9	TRBJ1-2	CASSLSGIYYGYTF
TRBV20-1	TRBJ2-1	CSARDGTSYNEQFF
TRBV12-3/TRBV12-4	TRBJ2-3	CASSLQGTTDTQYF
TRBV7-9	TRBJ1-6	CASSFTSSYNSPLHF
TRBV7-3	TRBJ2-5	CASSPDRGGETQYF
TRBV12-3/TRBV12-4	TRBJ2-5	CASSSRQVFEETQYF
TRBV5-6	TRBJ2-2	CASSVGPSGSTGELFF
TRBV7-9	TRBJ2-3	CASSLGLVYDTQYF
TRBV24-1	TRBJ2-3	CATRDRDTQYF
TRBV6-1	TRBJ1-3	CASSEAGGVIYF
TRBV12-3/TRBV12-4	TRBJ1-6	CASSPRGPGTNSPLHF
TRBV7-2	TRBJ2-1	CASSLERIYNEQFF
TRBV10-3	TRBJ2-7	CAISNGTGGVHEQYF
TRBV7-9	TRBJ2-3	CASSLVLAGADTQYF
TRBV4-1	TRBJ1-5	CASSQDPPRTGVVQPQHF
TRBV29-1	TRBJ2-6	CSVEGGSGANVLTF
TRBV7-3	TRBJ2-1	CASSSPDRGNEQFF
TRBV18	TRBJ2-5	CASSPRVDRQETQYF
TRBV7-9	TRBJ1-5	CASSFQGQPQHF
TRBV18	TRBJ2-2	CASKYAGVLHTGELFF
TRBV20-1	TRBJ2-5	CSASVLARFKTQYF
TRBV7-3	TRBJ2-3	CASSGGLVTDTQYF
TRBV6-5	TRBJ2-7	CASSYVRSSYEQYF
TRBV12-3/TRBV12-4	TRBJ2-3	CASKLAGGPTDTQYF
TRBV12-3/TRBV12-4	TRBJ2-4	CASTPGFLSKNIQYF